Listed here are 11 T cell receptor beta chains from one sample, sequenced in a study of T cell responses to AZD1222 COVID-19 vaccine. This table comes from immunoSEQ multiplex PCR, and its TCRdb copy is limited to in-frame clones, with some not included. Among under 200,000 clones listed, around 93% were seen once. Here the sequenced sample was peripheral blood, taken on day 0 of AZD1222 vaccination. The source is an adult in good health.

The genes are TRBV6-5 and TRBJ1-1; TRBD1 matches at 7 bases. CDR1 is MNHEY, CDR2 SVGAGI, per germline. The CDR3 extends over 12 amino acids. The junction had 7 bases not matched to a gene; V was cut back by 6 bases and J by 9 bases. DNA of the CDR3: TGTGCCAGCAGGGGACCGGGACAGAAAGCTTTCTTT. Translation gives CASRGPGQKAFF.

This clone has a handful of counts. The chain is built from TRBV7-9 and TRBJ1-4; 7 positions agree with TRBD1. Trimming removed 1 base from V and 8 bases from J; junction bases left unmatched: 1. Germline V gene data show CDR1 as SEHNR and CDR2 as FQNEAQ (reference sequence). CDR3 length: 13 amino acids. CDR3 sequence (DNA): TGTGCCAGCAGCTTAGGGGACAGCGAAAAACTGTTTTTT. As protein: CASSLGDSEKLFF.

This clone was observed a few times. CDR3: CASSEAGRGSGDTQYF. DNA of the CDR3: TGTGCCAGCAGCGAGGCTGGGAGGGGGTCAGGGGATACGCAGTATTTT. This sequence joins TRBV9 and TRBJ2-3, with D possibly TRBD2 on 7 matching bases. Germline CDR1 reads SGDLS; CDR2 reads YYNGEE. Deletions cut 3 bases from V and 6 bases from J, with 20 bases between. The CDR3 runs 16 residues.

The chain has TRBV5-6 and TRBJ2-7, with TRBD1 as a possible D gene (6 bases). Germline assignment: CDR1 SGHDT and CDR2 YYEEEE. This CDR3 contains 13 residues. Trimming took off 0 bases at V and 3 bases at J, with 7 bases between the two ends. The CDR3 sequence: CASSLVQGYEQYF. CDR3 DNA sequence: TGTGCCAGCAGCTTGGTACAGGGCTACGAGCAGTACTTC.

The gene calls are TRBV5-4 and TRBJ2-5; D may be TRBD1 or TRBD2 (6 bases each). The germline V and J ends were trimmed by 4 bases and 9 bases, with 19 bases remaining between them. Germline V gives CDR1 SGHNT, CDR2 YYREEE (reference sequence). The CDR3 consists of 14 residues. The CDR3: CASSLRRGVKAQYF. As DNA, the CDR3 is TGTGCCAGCAGCCTAAGGAGGGGGGTTAAGGCCCAGTACTTC.

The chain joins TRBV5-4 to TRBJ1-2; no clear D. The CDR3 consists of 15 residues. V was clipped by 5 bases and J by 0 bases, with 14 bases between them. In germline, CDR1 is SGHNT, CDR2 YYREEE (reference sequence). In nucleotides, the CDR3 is TGTGCCAGCAGAATAGGTTCACTAGCTAACTATGGCTACACCTTC. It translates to CASRIGSLANYGYTF. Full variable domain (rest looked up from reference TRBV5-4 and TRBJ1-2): ETGVTQSPTHLIKTRGQQVTLRCSSQSGHNTVSWYQQALGQGPQFIFQYYREEENGRGNFPPRFSGLQFPNYSSELNVNALELDDSALYLCASRIGSLANYGYTFGSGTRLTVV.

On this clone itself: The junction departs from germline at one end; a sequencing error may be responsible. CDR3 region: CATSGDRGMPEAFF. CDR3 coding DNA: TGTGCCACCAGCGGAGACAGGGGAATGCCTGAAGCTTTCTTT. This chain connects TRBV15 to TRBJ1-1; 8 bases align to TRBD1. This CDR3 contains 14 residues. Germline CDR1 reads LNHNV; CDR2 reads YYDKDF (reference sequence).

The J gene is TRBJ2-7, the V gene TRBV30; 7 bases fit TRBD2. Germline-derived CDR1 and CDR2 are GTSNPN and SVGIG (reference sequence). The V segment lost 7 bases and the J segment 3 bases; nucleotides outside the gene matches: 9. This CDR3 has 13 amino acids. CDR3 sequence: CASDLAGVYEQYF. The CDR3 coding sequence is TGTGCCTCGGACCTTGCGGGAGTCTACGAGCAGTACTTC. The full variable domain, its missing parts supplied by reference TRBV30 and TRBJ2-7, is SQTIHQWPATLVQPVGSPLSLECTVEGTSNPNLYWYRQAAGRGLQLLFYSVGIGQISSEVPQNLSASRPQDRQFILSSKKLLLSDSGFYLCASDLAGVYEQYFGPGTRLTVT.

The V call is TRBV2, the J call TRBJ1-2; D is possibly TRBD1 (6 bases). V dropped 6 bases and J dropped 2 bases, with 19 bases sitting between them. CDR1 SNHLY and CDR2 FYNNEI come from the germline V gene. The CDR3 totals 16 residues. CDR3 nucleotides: TGTGCCAGCAGACGCACAGACAGGTTAGGCAACTATGGCTACACCTTC. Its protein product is CASRRTDRLGNYGYTF.

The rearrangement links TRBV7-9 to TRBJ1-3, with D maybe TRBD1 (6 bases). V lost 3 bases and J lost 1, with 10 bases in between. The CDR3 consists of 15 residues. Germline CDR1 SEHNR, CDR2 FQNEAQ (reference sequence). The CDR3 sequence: CASSFGDNSGNTIYF. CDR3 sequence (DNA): TGTGCCAGCAGCTTTGGGGACAATTCTGGAAACACCATATATTTT.

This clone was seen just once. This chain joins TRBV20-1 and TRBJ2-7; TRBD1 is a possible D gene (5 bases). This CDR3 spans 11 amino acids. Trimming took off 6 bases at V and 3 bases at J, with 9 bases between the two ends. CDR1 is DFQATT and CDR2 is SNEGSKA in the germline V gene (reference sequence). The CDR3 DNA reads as TGCAGTGCCCAAACAGGCTACGAGCAGTACTTC. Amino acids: CSAQTGYEQYF.